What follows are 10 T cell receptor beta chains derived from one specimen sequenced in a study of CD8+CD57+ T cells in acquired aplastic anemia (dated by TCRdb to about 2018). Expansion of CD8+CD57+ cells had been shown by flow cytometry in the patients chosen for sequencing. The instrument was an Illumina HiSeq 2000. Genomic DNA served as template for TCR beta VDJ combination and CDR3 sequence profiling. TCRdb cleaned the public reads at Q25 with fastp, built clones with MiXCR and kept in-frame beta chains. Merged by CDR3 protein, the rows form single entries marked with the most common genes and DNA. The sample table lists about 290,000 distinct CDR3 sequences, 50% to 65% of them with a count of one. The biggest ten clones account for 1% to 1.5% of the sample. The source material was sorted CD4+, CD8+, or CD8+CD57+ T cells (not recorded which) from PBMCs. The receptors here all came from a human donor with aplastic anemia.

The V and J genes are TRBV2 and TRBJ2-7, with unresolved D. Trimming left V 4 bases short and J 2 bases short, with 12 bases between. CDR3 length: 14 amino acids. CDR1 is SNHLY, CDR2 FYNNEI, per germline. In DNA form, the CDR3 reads TGTGCCAGCAGTGGCAGTACTCACCCCTACGAGCAGTACTTC. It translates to CASSGSTHPYEQYF.

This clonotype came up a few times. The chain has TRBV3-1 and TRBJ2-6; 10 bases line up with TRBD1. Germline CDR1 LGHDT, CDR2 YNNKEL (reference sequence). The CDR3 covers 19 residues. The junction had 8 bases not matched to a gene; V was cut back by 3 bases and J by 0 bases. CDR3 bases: TGTGCCAGCAGCCAGGGATCGGGGACAGGGGCCTCTGGGGCCAACGTCCTGACTTTC. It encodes CASSQGSGTGASGANVLTF.

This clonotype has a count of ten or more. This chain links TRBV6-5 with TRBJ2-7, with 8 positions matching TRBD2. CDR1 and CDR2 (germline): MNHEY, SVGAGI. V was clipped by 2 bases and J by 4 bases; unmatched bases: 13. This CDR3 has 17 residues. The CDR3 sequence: CASSYRKSGRIFYEQYF. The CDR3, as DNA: TGTGCCAGCAGTTACAGAAAAAGCGGGAGAATCTTTTACGAGCAGTACTTC.

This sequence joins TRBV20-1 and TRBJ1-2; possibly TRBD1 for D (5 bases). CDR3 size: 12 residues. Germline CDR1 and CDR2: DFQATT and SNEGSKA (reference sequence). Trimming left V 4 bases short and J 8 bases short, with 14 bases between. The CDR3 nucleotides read TGCAGTGCTACGTGGGCCCGGGGCGGCTACACCTTC. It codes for CSATWARGGYTF.

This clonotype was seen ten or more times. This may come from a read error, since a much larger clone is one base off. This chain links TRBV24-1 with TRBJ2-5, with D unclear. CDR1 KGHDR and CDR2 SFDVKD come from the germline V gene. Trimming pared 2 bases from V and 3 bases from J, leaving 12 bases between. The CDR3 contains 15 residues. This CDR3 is CATSDSMAPEETQYF. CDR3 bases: TGTGCCACCAGTGATTCAATGGCTCCAGAAGAGACCCAGTACTTC.

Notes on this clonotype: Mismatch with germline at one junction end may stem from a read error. The CDR3 region is CASSEGRAGYTF. CDR3 nucleotide sequence: TGTGCCAGCAGTGAAGGGAGGGCTGGCTACACCTTT. The J gene is TRBJ1-1, the V gene TRBV25-1; D remains ambiguous. Germline lookup yields CDR1 MGHDK and CDR2 SYGVNS. The CDR3 spans 12 residues.

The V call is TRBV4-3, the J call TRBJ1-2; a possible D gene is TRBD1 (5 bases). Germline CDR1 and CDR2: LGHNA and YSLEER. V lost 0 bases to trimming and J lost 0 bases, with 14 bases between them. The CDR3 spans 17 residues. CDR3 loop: CASSQELTVTSNYGYTF. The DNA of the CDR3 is TGCGCCAGCAGCCAAGAGTTGACAGTCACCTCTAACTATGGCTACACCTTC.

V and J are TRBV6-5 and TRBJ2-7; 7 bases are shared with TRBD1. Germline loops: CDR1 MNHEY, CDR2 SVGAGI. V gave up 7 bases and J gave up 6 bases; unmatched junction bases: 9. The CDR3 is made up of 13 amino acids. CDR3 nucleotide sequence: TGTGCCAGCAAGTCACAGGGGATGGCCGAGCAGTACTTC. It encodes CASKSQGMAEQYF.

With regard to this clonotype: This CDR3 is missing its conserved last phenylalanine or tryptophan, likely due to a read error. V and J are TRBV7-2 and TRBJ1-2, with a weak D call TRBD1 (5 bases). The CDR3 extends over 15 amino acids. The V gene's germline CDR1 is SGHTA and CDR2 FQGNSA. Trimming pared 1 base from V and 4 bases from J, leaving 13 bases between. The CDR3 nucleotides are TGTGCCAGCAGCTTAGGGCAGGGAGGCACCTATGGCTACACCTCC. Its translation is CASSLGQGGTYGYTS.

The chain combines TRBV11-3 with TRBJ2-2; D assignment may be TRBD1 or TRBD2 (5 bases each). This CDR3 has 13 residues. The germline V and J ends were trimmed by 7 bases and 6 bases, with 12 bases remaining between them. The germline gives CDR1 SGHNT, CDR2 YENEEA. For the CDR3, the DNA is TGTGCCAGCACCCTAAGGGACGCCGGGGAGCTGTTTTTT. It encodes CASTLRDAGELFF.